Included here is one TCR beta chain sequence, with context. The data belong to a study of blood T cell repertoires in COVID-19. For the study at large: Sources were T cells, B-cell-depleted T cells, or PBMCs; the material itself was cDNA or gDNA.

Method: immunoSEQ multiplex PCR; TCRdb's copy keeps in-frame clones and lacks some. The repertoire holds about 58,000 clones, with 78% as singletons. Germline CDR1 and CDR2: MNHNS and SASEGT. V shed 4 bases, J shed 2 bases, and the junction held 11 bases outside the gene matches. The CDR3 is made up of 17 amino acids. This clonotype was sampled from a human donor in a cohort sampled during active COVID-19. Sequences were obtained from peripheral blood. This rearrangement joins TRBV6-1 to TRBJ1-3; 7 nucleotides agree with TRBD1. The CDR3 DNA is TGTGCCAGCAGTGCTCCCCGGGGGACAGTTCCTGGAAACACCATATATTTT. It is translated as CASSAPRGTVPGNTIYF.